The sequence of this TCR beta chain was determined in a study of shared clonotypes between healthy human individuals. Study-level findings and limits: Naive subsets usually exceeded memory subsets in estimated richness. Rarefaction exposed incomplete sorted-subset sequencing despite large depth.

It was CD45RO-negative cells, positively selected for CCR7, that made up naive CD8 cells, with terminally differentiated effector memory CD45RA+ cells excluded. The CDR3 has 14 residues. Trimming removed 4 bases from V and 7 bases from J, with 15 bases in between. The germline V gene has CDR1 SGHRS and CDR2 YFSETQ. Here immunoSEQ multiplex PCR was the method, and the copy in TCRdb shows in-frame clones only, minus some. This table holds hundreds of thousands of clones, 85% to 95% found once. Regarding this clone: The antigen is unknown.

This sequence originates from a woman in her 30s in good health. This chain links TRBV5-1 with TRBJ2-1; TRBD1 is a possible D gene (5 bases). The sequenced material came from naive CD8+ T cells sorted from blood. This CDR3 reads CASSGPDSKNEQFF. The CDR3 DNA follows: TGCGCCAGCAGCGGACCTGACAGTAAAAATGAGCAGTTCTTC.